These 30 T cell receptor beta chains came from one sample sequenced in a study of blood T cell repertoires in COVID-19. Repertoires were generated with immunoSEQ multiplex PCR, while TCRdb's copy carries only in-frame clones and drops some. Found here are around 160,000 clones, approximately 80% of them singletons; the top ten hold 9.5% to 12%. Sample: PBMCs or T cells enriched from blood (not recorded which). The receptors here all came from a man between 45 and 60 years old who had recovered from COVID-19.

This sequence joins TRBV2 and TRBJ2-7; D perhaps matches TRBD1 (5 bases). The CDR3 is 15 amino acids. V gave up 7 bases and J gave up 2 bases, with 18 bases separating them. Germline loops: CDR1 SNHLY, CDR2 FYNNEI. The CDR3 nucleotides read TGTGCCAGCACCCAGACGGACACTGCCGCCTACGAGCAGTACTTC. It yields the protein CASTQTDTAAYEQYF.

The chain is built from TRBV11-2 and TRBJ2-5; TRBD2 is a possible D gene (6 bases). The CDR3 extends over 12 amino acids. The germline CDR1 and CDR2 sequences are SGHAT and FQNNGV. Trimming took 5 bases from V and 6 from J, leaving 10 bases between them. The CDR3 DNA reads TGTGCCAGCAGCCCAGGCGGGAAGACCCAGTACTTC. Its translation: CASSPGGKTQYF.

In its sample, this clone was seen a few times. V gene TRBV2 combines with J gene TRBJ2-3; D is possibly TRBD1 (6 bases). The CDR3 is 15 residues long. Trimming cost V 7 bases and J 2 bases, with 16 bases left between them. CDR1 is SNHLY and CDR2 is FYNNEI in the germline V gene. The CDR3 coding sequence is TGTGCCAGCATTGGGCTGGGGGCGAACACAGATACGCAGTATTTT. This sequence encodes CASIGLGANTDTQYF. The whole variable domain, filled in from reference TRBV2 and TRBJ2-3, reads EPEVTQTPSHQVTQMGQEVILRCVPISNHLYFYWYRQILGQKVEFLVSFYNNEISEKSEIFDDQFSVERPDGSNFTLKIRSTKLEDSAMYFCASIGLGANTDTQYFGPGTRLTVL.

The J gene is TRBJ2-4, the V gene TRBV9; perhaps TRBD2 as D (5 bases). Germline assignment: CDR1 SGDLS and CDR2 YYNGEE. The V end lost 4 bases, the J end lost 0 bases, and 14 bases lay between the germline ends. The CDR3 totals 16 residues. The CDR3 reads CASSPEGSLAKNIQYF. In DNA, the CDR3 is TGTGCCAGCAGCCCCGAAGGGAGTCTAGCCAAAAACATTCAGTACTTC.

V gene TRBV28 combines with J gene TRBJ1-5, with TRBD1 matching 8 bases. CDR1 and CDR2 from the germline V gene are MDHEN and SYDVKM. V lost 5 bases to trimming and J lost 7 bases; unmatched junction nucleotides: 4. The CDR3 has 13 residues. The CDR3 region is CASSGQGRQPQHF. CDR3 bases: TGTGCCAGCAGTGGACAGGGAAGACAGCCCCAGCATTTT.

In nucleotides, the CDR3 is TGTGCCAGCAGTGACGCGGGGTCCGAGATACAGCCCCAGCATTTT. Translating it yields CASSDAGSEIQPQHF. The V call is TRBV6-1, the J call TRBJ1-5; unclear D gene. Germline assignment: CDR1 MNHNS and CDR2 SASEGT. V lost 3 bases and J lost 7, with 16 bases in between. This CDR3 spans 15 amino acids.

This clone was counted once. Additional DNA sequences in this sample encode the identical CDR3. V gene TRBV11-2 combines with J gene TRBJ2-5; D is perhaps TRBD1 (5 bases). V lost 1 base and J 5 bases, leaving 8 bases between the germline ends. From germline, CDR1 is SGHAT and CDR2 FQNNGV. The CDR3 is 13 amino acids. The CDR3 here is CASSLGQGETQYF. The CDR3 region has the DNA TGTGCCAGCAGCTTAGGCCAGGGTGAGACCCAGTACTTC.

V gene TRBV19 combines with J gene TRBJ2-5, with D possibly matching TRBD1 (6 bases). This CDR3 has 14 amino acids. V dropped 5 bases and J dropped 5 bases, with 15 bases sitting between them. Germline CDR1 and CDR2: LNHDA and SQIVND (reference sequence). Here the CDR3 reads CASSGTGRWETQYF. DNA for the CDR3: TGTGCCAGTAGTGGCACAGGGCGGTGGGAGACCCAGTACTTC.

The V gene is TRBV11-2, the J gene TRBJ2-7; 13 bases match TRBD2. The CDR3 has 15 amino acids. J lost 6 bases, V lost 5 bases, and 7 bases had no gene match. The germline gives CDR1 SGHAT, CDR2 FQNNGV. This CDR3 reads CASSRGLAGVIEQYF. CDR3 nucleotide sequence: TGTGCCAGCAGCAGAGGACTAGCGGGAGTAATCGAGCAGTACTTC.

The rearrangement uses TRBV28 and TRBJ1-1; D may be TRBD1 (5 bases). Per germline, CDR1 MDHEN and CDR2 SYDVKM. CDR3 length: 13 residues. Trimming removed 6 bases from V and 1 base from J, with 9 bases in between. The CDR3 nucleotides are TGTGCCAGCAGCGTTCAGGGGAACACTGAAGCTTTCTTT. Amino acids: CASSVQGNTEAFF.

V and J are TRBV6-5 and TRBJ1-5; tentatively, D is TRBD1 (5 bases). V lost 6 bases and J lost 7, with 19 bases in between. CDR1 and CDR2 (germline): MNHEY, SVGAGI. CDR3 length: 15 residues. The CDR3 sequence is CASSPGHYAAQPQHF. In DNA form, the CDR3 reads TGTGCCAGCAGCCCCGGACATTACGCGGCCCAGCCCCAGCATTTT.

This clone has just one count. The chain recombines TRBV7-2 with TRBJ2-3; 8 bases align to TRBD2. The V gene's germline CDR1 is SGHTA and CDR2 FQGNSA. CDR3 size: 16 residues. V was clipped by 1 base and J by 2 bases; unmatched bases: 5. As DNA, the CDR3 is TGTGCCAGCAGCTTAGTTGCGGGGGGTCTCACAGATACGCAGTATTTT. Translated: CASSLVAGGLTDTQYF.

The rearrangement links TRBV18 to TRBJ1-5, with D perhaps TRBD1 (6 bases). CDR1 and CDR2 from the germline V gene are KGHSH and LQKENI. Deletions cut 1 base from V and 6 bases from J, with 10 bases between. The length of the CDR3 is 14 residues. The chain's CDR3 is CASSPLRGAQPQHF. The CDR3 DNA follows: TGTGCCAGCTCACCACTTCGGGGGGCTCAGCCCCAGCATTTT. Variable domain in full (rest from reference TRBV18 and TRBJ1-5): NAGVMQNPRHLVRRRGQEARLRCSPMKGHSHVYWYRQLPEEGLKFMVYLQKENIIDESGMPKERFSAEFPKEGPSILRIQQVVRGDSAAYFCASSPLRGAQPQHFGDGTRLSIL.

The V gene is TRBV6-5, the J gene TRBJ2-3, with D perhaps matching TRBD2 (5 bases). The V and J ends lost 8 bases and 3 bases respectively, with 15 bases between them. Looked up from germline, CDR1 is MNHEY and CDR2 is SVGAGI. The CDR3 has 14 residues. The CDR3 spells CASDSGMATDTQYF. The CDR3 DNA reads TGTGCCAGCGATTCGGGGATGGCGACAGATACGCAGTATTTT.

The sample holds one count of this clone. The CDR3 reads CASRPNIPEAFF. The CDR3 DNA reads as TGTGCCAGCAGACCTAATATTCCGGAAGCTTTCTTT. This chain connects TRBV7-9 to TRBJ1-1; D gene ambiguous. V was pared by 6 bases and J by 8 bases, with 13 bases between. The CDR3 runs 12 residues. From germline, CDR1 is SEHNR and CDR2 FQNEAQ (reference sequence).

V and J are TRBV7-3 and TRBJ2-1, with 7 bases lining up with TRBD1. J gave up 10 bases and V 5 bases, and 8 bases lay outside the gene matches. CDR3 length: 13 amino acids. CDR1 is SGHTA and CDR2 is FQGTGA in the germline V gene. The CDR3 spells CASSRGQAEEQFF. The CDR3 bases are TGTGCCAGCAGCCGAGGACAGGCCGAAGAGCAGTTCTTC.

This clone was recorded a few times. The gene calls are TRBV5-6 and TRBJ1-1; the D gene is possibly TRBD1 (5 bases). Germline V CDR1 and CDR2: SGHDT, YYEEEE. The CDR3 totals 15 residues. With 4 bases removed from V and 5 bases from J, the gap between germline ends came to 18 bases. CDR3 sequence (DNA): TGTGCCAGCAGCCTACCCCAGGGTTCAGGGACTGAAGCTTTCTTT. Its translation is CASSLPQGSGTEAFF. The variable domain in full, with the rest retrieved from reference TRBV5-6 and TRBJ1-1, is DAGVTQSPTHLIKTRGQQVTLRCSPKSGHDTVSWYQQALGQGPQFIFQYYEEEERQRGNFPDRFSGHQFPNYSSELNVNALLLGDSALYLCASSLPQGSGTEAFFGQGTRLTVV.

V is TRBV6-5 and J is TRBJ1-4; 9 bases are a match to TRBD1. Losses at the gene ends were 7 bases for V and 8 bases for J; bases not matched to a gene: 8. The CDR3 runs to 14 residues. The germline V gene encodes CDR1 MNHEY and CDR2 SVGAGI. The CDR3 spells CASIQGTGNEKLFF. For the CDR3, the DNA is TGTGCCAGCATCCAAGGGACAGGGAACGAAAAACTGTTTTTT.

CDR3 in amino acids: CSVGQGGNYEQYF. The DNA of the CDR3 is TGCAGCGTTGGACAGGGAGGTAACTACGAGCAGTACTTC. The J gene is TRBJ2-7, the V gene TRBV29-1, with D tentatively TRBD1 (7 bases). V was trimmed by 4 bases and J by 3 bases, leaving 13 bases between them. Germline assignment: CDR1 SQVTM and CDR2 ANQGSEA. CDR3 length: 13 residues.

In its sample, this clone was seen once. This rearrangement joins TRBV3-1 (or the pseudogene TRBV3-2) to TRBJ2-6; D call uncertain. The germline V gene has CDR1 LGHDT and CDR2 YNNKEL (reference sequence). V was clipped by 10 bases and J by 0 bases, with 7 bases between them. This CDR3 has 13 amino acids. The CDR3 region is CATSGSGANVLTF. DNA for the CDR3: TGTGCCACATCGGGCTCTGGGGCCAACGTCCTGACTTTC.

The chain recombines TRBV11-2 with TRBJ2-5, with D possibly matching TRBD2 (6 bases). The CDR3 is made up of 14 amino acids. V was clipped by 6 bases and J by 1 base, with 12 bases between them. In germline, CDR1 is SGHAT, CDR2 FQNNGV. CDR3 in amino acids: CASSPGLSQETQYF. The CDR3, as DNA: TGTGCCAGCAGTCCTGGACTAAGCCAAGAGACCCAGTACTTC.

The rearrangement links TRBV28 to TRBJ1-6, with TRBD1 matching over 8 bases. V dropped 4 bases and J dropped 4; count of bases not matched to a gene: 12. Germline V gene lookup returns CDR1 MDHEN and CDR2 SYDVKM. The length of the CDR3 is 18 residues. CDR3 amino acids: CASSSYQTGDLYNSPLHF. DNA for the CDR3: TGTGCCAGCAGTTCTTACCAGACAGGGGACCTTTATAATTCACCCCTCCACTTT.

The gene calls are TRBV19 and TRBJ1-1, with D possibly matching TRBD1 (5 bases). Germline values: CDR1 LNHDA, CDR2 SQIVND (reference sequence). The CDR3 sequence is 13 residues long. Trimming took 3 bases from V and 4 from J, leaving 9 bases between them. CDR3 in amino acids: CASSMSGSTEAFF. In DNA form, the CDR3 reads TGTGCCAGTAGTATGTCAGGGTCCACTGAAGCTTTCTTT.

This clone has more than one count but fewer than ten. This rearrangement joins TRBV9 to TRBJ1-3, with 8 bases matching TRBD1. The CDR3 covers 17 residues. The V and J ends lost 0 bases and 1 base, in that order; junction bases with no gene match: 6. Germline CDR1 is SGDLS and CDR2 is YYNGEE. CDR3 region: CASSVAGTGRSGNTIYF. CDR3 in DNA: TGTGCCAGCAGCGTAGCAGGGACAGGAAGATCTGGAAACACCATATATTTT.

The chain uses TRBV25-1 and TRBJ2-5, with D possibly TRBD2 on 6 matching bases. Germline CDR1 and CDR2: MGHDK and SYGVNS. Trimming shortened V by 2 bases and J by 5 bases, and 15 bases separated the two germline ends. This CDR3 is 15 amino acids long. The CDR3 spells CASSEGGGITETQYF. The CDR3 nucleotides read TGTGCCAGCAGTGAAGGTGGCGGGATAACGGAGACCCAGTACTTC.

The CDR3: CAISDYNPKGGGCNEQFF. The DNA of the CDR3 is TGTGCCATCAGTGACTACAACCCCAAAGGGGGGGGCTGCAATGAGCAGTTCTTC. The chain combines TRBV10-3 with TRBJ2-1, with a tentative D call TRBD2 (7 bases). Germline CDR1 is ENHRY and CDR2 is SYGVKD. This CDR3 spans 18 amino acids. V dropped 3 bases and J dropped 6 bases, with 24 bases sitting between them.

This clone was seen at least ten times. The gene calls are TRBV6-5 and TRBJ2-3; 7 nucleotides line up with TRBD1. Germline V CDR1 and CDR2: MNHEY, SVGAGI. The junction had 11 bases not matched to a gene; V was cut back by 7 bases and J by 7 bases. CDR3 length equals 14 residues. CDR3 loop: CASTGTAAVNTQYF. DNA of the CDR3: TGTGCCAGCACCGGGACAGCAGCGGTTAATACGCAGTATTTT.

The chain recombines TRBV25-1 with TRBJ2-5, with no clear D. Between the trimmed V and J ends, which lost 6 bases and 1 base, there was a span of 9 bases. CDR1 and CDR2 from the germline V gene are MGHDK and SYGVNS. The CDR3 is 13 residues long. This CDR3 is CASSSVLQETQYF. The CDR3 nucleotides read TGTGCCAGCAGCTCAGTCCTCCAAGAGACCCAGTACTTC.

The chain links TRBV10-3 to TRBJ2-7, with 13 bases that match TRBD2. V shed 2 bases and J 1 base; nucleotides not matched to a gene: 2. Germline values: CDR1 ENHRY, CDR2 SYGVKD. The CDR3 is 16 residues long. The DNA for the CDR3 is TGTGCCATCAGTGAGCCGGGACTAGCGGGATCCTACGAGCAGTACTTC. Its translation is CAISEPGLAGSYEQYF.

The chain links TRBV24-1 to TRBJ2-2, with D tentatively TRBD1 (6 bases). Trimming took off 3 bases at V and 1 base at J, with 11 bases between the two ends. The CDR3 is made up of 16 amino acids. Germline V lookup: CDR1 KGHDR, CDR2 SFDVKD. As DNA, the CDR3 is TGTGCCACCAGTGATCTCGGACAGCTGAACACCGGGGAGCTGTTTTTT. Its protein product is CATSDLGQLNTGELFF.